The T cell receptor (beta chain) described here comes from a study of tumor-infiltrating lymphocytes in primary liver carcinoma (TCRdb year 2017). Background on the whole study: The five patients, three men and two women aged 30 to 69 years, had hepatocellular carcinoma (four) or combined HCC and intrahepatic cholangiocarcinoma (one). The five patients had tumors staged T1-T3 N0M0, with maximum diameters ranging from roughly 4.2 to 11 cm. Each sample produced about 3.5 to 7.13 million productive TCRbeta reads, and read depth showed no significant difference between tissue types. Across five regions of each liver tumor, along with adjacent normal tissue and blood, the study brought together TCRbeta repertoire sequencing, expression microarrays and whole-exome sequencing. A total of around 35 specimens from 5 patients, comprising some 25 tumor regions, 5 adjacent noncancerous liver tissues and 5 peripheral blood samples, were covered by TCRbeta repertoire sequencing. Agilent mRNA microarray profiling was performed on the roughly 25 tumor region samples to relate TCRbeta repertoire diversity to the local molecular phenotype. Reproducibility between technical replicate repertoires was high, with correlation coefficients above 0.95 and mean shared-clone rates roughly 0.87.

Details on this clonotype: Its antigen is still unknown. The record has no base qualities; no much larger clone is one base away.

Total RNA and DNA were co-extracted without cell sorting from approximately 20-30 mg of bulk tissue using the AllPrep DNA/RNA mini kit. Between late 2015 and March 2016, a few patients in China with histopathologically diagnosed primary liver carcinoma had surgical resection. At the time of sampling, the patients were treatment-naive and had chronic HBV infection. Each tumor was sampled at five spatially separated regions: the superior, inferior, left-lateral and right-lateral poles and the tumor centre. Histology showed that every tumor sample contained more than 85% viable tumor cells. Fresh tumor and adjacent tissue pieces were bisected; one half was stored in RNAlater at -80°C, the other sent for histology. Cut back by 5 bases and 4 bases, the V and J ends lie 12 bases apart. The CDR3 spans 13 residues, from the cysteine through the phenylalanine. Only the CDR3 part of the read is kept: 39 bases, read in frame from the first base. Taken from the germline V gene, the CDR1 and CDR2 loops are SQVTM and ANQGSEA.

Study-level results and caveats: Only the TCR beta chain was sequenced, so true repertoire diversity is likely underestimated because unpaired alpha chains were not captured. With just a handful of patients in the study, the authors point out that the findings should be validated in a larger study. Just about 7.5-25% of top clones turned up in all five regions of a tumor, which suggests spatial heterogeneity among tumor-infiltrating T cells. A significantly larger repertoire fraction was made up by the top 250 clones in tumors than in blood (p = 0.039). Because the samples were bulk and unsorted, CD4+ and CD8+ T cell repertoires could not be compared. Pairs of tumor regions showed greater repertoire overlap (mean about 36%) than tumor-adjacent pairs (17%) or tumor-blood pairs (approximately 15%), which is consistent with antigen-driven expansion.

TCRbeta-specific cDNA was reverse-transcribed from 500 ng total RNA using a constant-region primer and ProtoScript II reverse transcriptase. TCRbeta libraries were built with three nested multiplex PCR rounds, a slightly modified ARM-PCR procedure. The first two PCR rounds used multiplex TRBV1-TRBV30 forward primers with a Cbeta reverse primer, each for about 10 cycles. Sample barcodes and Illumina adapters were added in a final 25-cycle PCR using Deep VentR polymerase. Before sequencing, amplicons of 200-500 bp were purified from gel using a QIAquick gel extraction kit. The TCRbeta amplicons were sequenced with 250-bp paired-end reads on an Illumina HiSeq 2500. The source study handled its data this way. Quality trimming of reads was performed with Trimmomatic v0.33, and paired reads were merged with FLASH v1.2.11 so that full CDR3 sequences could be recovered. MiGEC v1.2.1b assigned V, D and J germline segments to the rearranged TCRbeta sequences. Clonotype statistics and Shannon-Wiener diversity indices were calculated with VDJtools v1.0.0. Except for diversity analysis, only each sample's 250 most abundant clonotypes were used in subsequent analyses to reduce sampling bias. Using fastp at Q25 and MiXCR, TCRdb reprocessed the public reads and kept productive beta chains. Every CDR3 protein is listed once, alongside the most common genes and DNA of its rows. These V and J calls derive from TCRdb rather than the authors' analysis. The sample table lists 90,000 to 150,000 distinct CDR3 sequences, around 62% of them with a count of one. The ten largest account for roughly 8.8% of the sample.

This chain joins TRBV29-1 to TRBJ1-5; possibly the D gene is TRBD1, per 5 matching bases. The sample consisted of liver tumor tissue from sampling region 1. The cell subset or site label on this specimen signifies: tumor region T1, superior pole. The clonotype comes from a woman aged 55 to 70 with primary liver carcinoma and hepatitis B virus infection. In nucleotide form, the sequence is TGCAGCGTTACAGGTGGGTGGAATCAGCCCCAGCATTTT. This is translated as CSVTGGWNQPQHF.